A single T cell receptor (beta chain) is shown here with its context. Its antigen is unidentified. The data were taken from a study of T-cell memory formation after mild COVID-19. About the study: Largely donor-specific sequence clusters came from two donors. Findings and limits, study-wide: Researchers found some responding clones in pre-infection memory, a sign that cross-reactive memory joined.

The junction had 13 bases not matched to a gene; V was cut back by 6 bases and J by 8 bases. The CDR3 consists of 15 residues. From germline, CDR1 is LNHDA and CDR2 SQIVND (reference sequence). TCRdb processed the 5' RACE reads anew with MiXCR; each CDR3 protein has one entry. The table has approximately 350,000 distinct CDR3 sequences, approximately 15% seen once. The sample consisted of PBMCs or a T cell subset sorted from them (not recorded which). The clonotype originates from a man between 18 and 29 years old who had mild COVID-19 (a few samples of this study predate the infection). Cell type and time point are not known. This chain uses TRBV19 with TRBJ2-1; 7 bases match TRBD2. CDR3 DNA sequence: TGTGCCAGTAGACCCAGCCCTAGCGGTAGCGATGAGCAGTTCTTC. Residues: CASRPSPSGSDEQFF.